This T cell receptor beta chain was obtained from a study of T cell changes during pregnancy in multiple sclerosis. This CDR3 comprises 14 residues. Germline CDR1 and CDR2: SEHNR and FQNEAQ (reference sequence). The germline V and J ends were trimmed by 5 bases and 6 bases, with 16 bases remaining between them. TCRdb's copy holds only in-frame clones and misses some; the assay was immunoSEQ multiplex PCR. The table shows some 43,000 clones, with almost 90% occurring only once. V gene TRBV7-9 combines with J gene TRBJ1-2; maybe TRBD1 (6 bases). This clonotype was obtained from a female donor in good health, enrolled as a control in a pregnancy study. The sequencing used peripheral blood, collected in the first trimester of pregnancy. The CDR3 is CASSRGGLPHGYTF. CDR3 DNA: TGTGCCAGCAGCAGGGGGGGGCTGCCTCATGGCTACACCTTC.